This record concerns one TCR beta chain sequence. This entry is derived from a study of blood T cell repertoires in COVID-19. With V trimmed by 9 bases and J by 1 base, 7 bases remained unmatched. The CDR3 is 15 residues long. Germline CDR1 reads LNHDA; CDR2 reads SQIVND (reference sequence). The data were produced by immunoSEQ multiplex PCR, yet TCRdb's version contains in-frame clones alone and is incomplete. This table holds 150,000 or so clones, 80% to 90% found once. The chain employs TRBV19 and TRBJ2-5; 11 bases agree with TRBD2. The origin of this receptor is a woman aged 50 to 60 with acute or convalescent COVID-19. Source material: peripheral blood. In DNA, the CDR3 is TGTGCCAGCACTTCGACTAGCGGGACCCAAGAGACCCAGTACTTC. Translated, it gives CASTSTSGTQETQYF. The variable domain in full, completed from reference TRBV19 and TRBJ2-5, reads DGGITQSPKYLFRKEGQNVTLSCEQNLNHDAMYWYRQDPGQGLRLIYYSQIVNDFQKGDIAEGYSVSREKKESFPLTVTSAQKNPTAFYLCASTSTSGTQETQYFGPGTRLLVL.